This T cell receptor beta chain was obtained from a study of T cells in localized non-small cell lung cancer. The CDR3 sequence is 17 residues long. Germline CDR1 is LNHDA and CDR2 is SQIVND (reference sequence). V was clipped by 5 bases and J by 0 bases; unmatched bases: 10. Study-wide findings and caveats: T cell clonality was highest in uninvolved adjacent lung, above tumor. Appearances in adjacent lung were noted for a median roughly 50 of the top 100 tumor clones.

This table comes from immunoSEQ multiplex PCR, and its TCRdb copy is limited to in-frame clones, with some not included. The profile shows over a thousand clones, roughly 25% of them singletons. As to this clone: Its antigen is currently unknown.

This TCR was sampled from a male donor at least 60 years old with stage III lung adenocarcinoma. The V and J genes are TRBV19 and TRBJ1-5, with TRBD1 matching 7 bases. Sequenced material: lung tumor tissue, taken before any cancer treatment. The DNA for the CDR3 is TGTGCCAGTAGTCGCGGGGACAGCCTAATTAGCAATCAGCCCCAGCATTTT. This translates into CASSRGDSLISNQPQHF.